The rows below give T cell receptor beta chains drawn from one sample of a study of cytomegalovirus exposure and HLA in healthy donors. Assay: immunoSEQ multiplex PCR; the TCRdb copy retains only in-frame clones and omits some. The sample includes 150,000 to 200,000 clones, 84% of them seen just once. Sequenced input: PBMCs. The receptors stem from a boy between 10 and 17 years old in good health and CMV-seronegative. CDR3s include the opening cysteine and the closing phenylalanine or tryptophan. D genes are given only for firm matches. Expanded clones get a size class; other rows say once, few or many, or leave the size out.

j_call: TRBJ2-7; v_call: TRBV6-1; clone_size: -; d_call: TRBD1; cdr3_aa: CASSELGQLTGEQYF; cdr3_nt: TGTGCCAGCAGTGAGTTGGGACAGCTAACGGGCGAGCAGTACTTC
j_call: TRBJ1-1; v_call: TRBV5-6; clone_size: -; d_call: -; cdr3_aa: CASYFAAGNTEAFF; cdr3_nt: TGTGCCAGCTACTTCGCAGCGGGGAACACTGAAGCTTTCTTT
j_call: TRBJ1-1; v_call: TRBV9; clone_size: -; d_call: -; cdr3_aa: CASSKGGDTEAFF; cdr3_nt: TGTGCCAGCAGCAAAGGGGGGGACACTGAAGCTTTCTTT
j_call: TRBJ1-4; v_call: TRBV28; clone_size: -; d_call: TRBD1; cdr3_aa: CASSFSVGTGALNEKLFF; cdr3_nt: TGTGCCAGCAGTTTCTCAGTCGGAACAGGGGCGCTTAATGAAAAACTGTTTTTT
j_call: TRBJ2-3; v_call: TRBV19; clone_size: -; d_call: -; cdr3_aa: CASSGGTFRDTQYF; cdr3_nt: TGTGCCAGTAGTGGGGGCACTTTTCGGGATACGCAGTATTTT
j_call: TRBJ2-5; v_call: TRBV5-1; clone_size: -; d_call: TRBD1; cdr3_aa: CASSPGQGRETQYF; cdr3_nt: TGCGCCAGCAGCCCCGGACAGGGAAGAGAGACCCAGTACTTC
j_call: TRBJ2-5; v_call: TRBV30; clone_size: -; d_call: TRBD1; cdr3_aa: CAWKGGEETQYF; cdr3_nt: TGTGCCTGGAAAGGGGGCGAAGAGACCCAGTACTTC
j_call: TRBJ2-7; v_call: TRBV11-3; clone_size: -; d_call: -; cdr3_aa: CASSPGGTVSRDEQYF; cdr3_nt: TGTGCCAGCAGCCCGGGGGGCACGGTATCGCGGGACGAGCAGTACTTC
j_call: TRBJ2-5; v_call: TRBV5-1; clone_size: -; d_call: -; cdr3_aa: CASKHRLEETQYF; cdr3_nt: TGCGCCAGCAAACACCGACTGGAAGAGACCCAGTACTTC
j_call: TRBJ2-7; v_call: TRBV7-2; clone_size: -; d_call: -; cdr3_aa: CASSLLHPATGHEQYF; cdr3_nt: TGTGCCAGCAGCTTACTCCACCCGGCGACAGGCCACGAGCAGTACTTC
j_call: TRBJ2-1; v_call: TRBV28; clone_size: once; d_call: TRBD2; cdr3_aa: CASRSGIWTSGSLEQFF; cdr3_nt: TGTGCCAGCAGGTCTGGTATTTGGACTAGCGGGAGTTTGGAGCAGTTCTTC
j_call: TRBJ1-1; v_call: TRBV27; clone_size: -; d_call: -; cdr3_aa: CASSLISMNTEAFF; cdr3_nt: TGTGCCAGCAGTTTAATTTCCATGAACACTGAAGCTTTCTTT
j_call: TRBJ1-1; v_call: TRBV2; clone_size: -; d_call: -; cdr3_aa: CASTDRGLGTEAFF; cdr3_nt: TGTGCCAGCACCGATCGGGGTTTGGGCACTGAAGCTTTCTTT
j_call: TRBJ2-3; v_call: TRBV7-9; clone_size: -; d_call: TRBD2; cdr3_aa: CASSGTNQNTDTQYF; cdr3_nt: TGTGCCAGCAGCGGGACTAACCAAAACACAGATACGCAGTATTTT
j_call: TRBJ2-5; v_call: TRBV7-9; clone_size: -; d_call: -; cdr3_aa: CASSLATGGETQYF; cdr3_nt: TGTGCCAGCAGCTTAGCGACCGGGGGAGAGACCCAGTACTTC
j_call: TRBJ1-1; v_call: TRBV9; clone_size: -; d_call: -; cdr3_aa: CASSVGTVNTEAFF; cdr3_nt: TGTGCCAGCAGCGTAGGGACAGTTAACACTGAAGCTTTCTTT
j_call: TRBJ1-5; v_call: TRBV6-5; clone_size: -; d_call: -; cdr3_aa: CASSYSGGVDQPQHF; cdr3_nt: TGTGCCAGCAGTTACTCAGGGGGGGTCGATCAGCCCCAGCATTTT
j_call: TRBJ1-4; v_call: TRBV6-5; clone_size: -; d_call: -; cdr3_aa: CASSHQATNEKLFF; cdr3_nt: TGTGCCAGCAGCCACCAGGCCACTAATGAAAAACTGTTTTTT
j_call: TRBJ2-1; v_call: TRBV4-3; clone_size: -; d_call: -; cdr3_aa: CASSQERGGLRINEQFF; cdr3_nt: TGCGCCAGCAGCCAGGAAAGGGGGGGTCTAAGGATAAATGAGCAGTTCTTC
j_call: TRBJ1-2; v_call: TRBV6-5; clone_size: -; d_call: -; cdr3_aa: CASRTGIGNYGYTF; cdr3_nt: TGTGCCAGCAGAACAGGGATTGGCAACTATGGCTACACCTTC
j_call: TRBJ1-5; v_call: TRBV5-1; clone_size: few; d_call: -; cdr3_aa: CASRPGTNVIQPQHF; cdr3_nt: TGCGCCAGCAGGCCTGGGACTAATGTTATACAGCCCCAGCATTTT
j_call: TRBJ2-7; v_call: TRBV7-8; clone_size: -; d_call: -; cdr3_aa: CASSLASSYEQYF; cdr3_nt: TGTGCCAGCAGCCTCGCGAGCTCCTACGAGCAGTACTTC
j_call: TRBJ1-3; v_call: TRBV9; clone_size: -; d_call: -; cdr3_aa: CASSVGGGGLSGNTIYF; cdr3_nt: TGTGCCAGCAGCGTAGGAGGGGGAGGGCTCTCTGGAAACACCATATATTTT
j_call: TRBJ2-3; v_call: TRBV19; clone_size: -; d_call: -; cdr3_aa: CASSVWDWKELGSSTDTQYF; cdr3_nt: TGTGCCAGTAGTGTATGGGACTGGAAAGAACTAGGGTCTAGCACAGATACGCAGTATTTT
j_call: TRBJ2-1; v_call: TRBV5-1; clone_size: -; d_call: -; cdr3_aa: CASSLGRETSNEQFF; cdr3_nt: TGCGCCAGCAGCTTGGGTCGGGAGACGAGCAATGAGCAGTTCTTC
j_call: TRBJ1-1; v_call: TRBV18; clone_size: once; d_call: -; cdr3_aa: CASSAGRDYQAFF; cdr3_nt: TGTGCCAGCTCAGCGGGTAGGGATTACCAAGCTTTCTTT
j_call: TRBJ2-5; v_call: TRBV30; clone_size: -; d_call: -; cdr3_aa: CAWSVLRLDETQYF; cdr3_nt: TGTGCCTGGAGTGTACTGAGACTAGACGAGACCCAGTACTTC
j_call: TRBJ1-4; v_call: TRBV15; clone_size: -; d_call: TRBD1; cdr3_aa: CATSGGQGGDEKLFF; cdr3_nt: TGTGCCACCAGCGGAGGACAGGGGGGAGATGAAAAACTGTTTTTT
j_call: TRBJ2-7; v_call: TRBV27; clone_size: -; d_call: -; cdr3_aa: CASSTQWRPDSYEQYF; cdr3_nt: TGTGCCAGCAGTACCCAGTGGAGGCCTGACTCCTACGAGCAGTACTTC
j_call: TRBJ2-5; v_call: TRBV5-1; clone_size: -; d_call: -; cdr3_aa: CASSLISGKETQYF; cdr3_nt: TGCGCCAGCAGCTTGATTTCCGGGAAAGAGACCCAGTACTTC
j_call: TRBJ2-7; v_call: TRBV27; clone_size: few; d_call: -; cdr3_aa: CASSLSPSSLAVYEQYF; cdr3_nt: TGTGCCAGCAGTTTATCACCCTCGTCACTGGCGGTCTACGAGCAGTACTTC
j_call: TRBJ1-3; v_call: TRBV5-8; clone_size: -; d_call: TRBD1; cdr3_aa: CASRPGQGRNTIYF; cdr3_nt: TGTGCCAGCAGACCCGGACAGGGAAGAAACACCATATATTTT
j_call: TRBJ2-1; v_call: TRBV2; clone_size: -; d_call: TRBD2; cdr3_aa: CASSVSIAGRSSYNEQFF; cdr3_nt: TGTGCCAGCAGTGTCTCTATAGCGGGAAGGAGCTCCTACAATGAGCAGTTCTTC
j_call: TRBJ2-2; v_call: TRBV7-2; clone_size: few; d_call: TRBD2; cdr3_aa: CASSTKRGGRNTGELFF; cdr3_nt: TGTGCCAGCAGCACCAAGCGGGGAGGAAGAAACACCGGGGAGCTGTTTTTT
j_call: TRBJ2-7; v_call: TRBV21-1; clone_size: -; d_call: -; cdr3_aa: CASSNRGEEDYEQYF; cdr3_nt: TGTGCCAGCAGCAACAGGGGTGAGGAGGACTACGAGCAGTACTTC
j_call: TRBJ1-4; v_call: TRBV4-3; clone_size: few; d_call: -; cdr3_aa: CASSQDRGEKLFF; cdr3_nt: TGCGCCAGCAGCCAAGACCGGGGTGAAAAACTGTTTTTT
j_call: TRBJ2-7; v_call: TRBV7-2; clone_size: once; d_call: TRBD2; cdr3_aa: CASSLLAAYEQYF; cdr3_nt: TGTGCCAGCAGCCTACTAGCGGCCTACGAGCAGTACTTC
j_call: TRBJ2-2; v_call: TRBV27; clone_size: -; d_call: TRBD2; cdr3_aa: CASSPAGGNTGELFF; cdr3_nt: TGTGCCAGCAGTCCGGCGGGGGGAAACACCGGGGAGCTGTTTTTT